These 6 T cell receptor beta chains were all obtained from the same sample, sequenced in a study of regulatory T cells in long-lasting Graves disease. With iRepertoire HTBI primers and Arm-PCR of CDR3 regions, TCR beta libraries were built. TCRdb analysed the multiplex PCR reads with MiXCR anew, one entry per CDR3 protein. The data hold 200,000 to 250,000 distinct CDR3 sequences, with around 17% observed a single time. Time point: newly diagnosed GD, antithyroid drugs for less than 3 months. PBMC-extracted RNA yielded the TCR library. Specimen: peripheral blood mononuclear cells (PBMCs), collected at new diagnosis, from a patient treated with antithyroid drugs. The receptors here all came from a female donor with Graves disease.

This clonotype occurred a few times. A much more abundant neighbour one base away suggests this may be a read error. The chain carries TRBV19 and TRBJ1-1; D is unresolved. This CDR3 has 13 amino acids. Germline CDR1 and CDR2: LNHDA and SQIVND (reference sequence). CDR3 loop: CTSRIQQNTEAFF. Written as DNA, the CDR3 is TGTACCAGTAGGATACAGCAGAACACTGAAGCTTTCTTT.

In its sample, this clonotype was seen many times. This sequence joins TRBV6-1 and TRBJ2-2, with 8 bases fitting TRBD1. CDR3 length: 13 amino acids. CDR1 and CDR2 from the germline V gene are MNHNS and SASEGT. V dropped 6 bases and J dropped 6; count of bases not matched to a gene: 3. The CDR3 DNA reads as TGTGCCAGCAGCACAGGGGGGTCCGGGGAGCTGTTTTTT. Its translation: CASSTGGSGELFF.

The sample holds many counts of this clonotype. At one of its ends the junction is not consistent with the germline gene, which may arise from a read error. This sequence joins TRBV2 and TRBJ2-3, with D uncertain. This CDR3 has 11 amino acids. The germline CDR1 and CDR2 sequences are SNHLY and FYNNEI. CDR3 residues: CASSETDTQYF. The CDR3 nucleotides read TGCGCCAGCAGTGAGACAGATACGCAGTATTTT.

J is TRBJ2-3 and V is TRBV7-9; D may be TRBD1 (5 bases). Germline CDR1 and CDR2: SEHNR and FQNEAQ (reference sequence). The V end was cut by 2 bases, the J end by 4 bases, with 7 bases between. The CDR3 has 13 residues. The CDR3 nucleotides are TGTGCCAGCAGCTTAAAAGGGGCAGATACGCAGTATTTT. This gives the protein CASSLKGADTQYF.

This clonotype was seen many times. The chain links TRBV19 to TRBJ1-1, with 9 bases fitting TRBD1. Trimming took 6 bases from V and 4 from J; bases not matched to a gene: 9. This CDR3 spans 15 amino acids. Germline assignment: CDR1 LNHDA and CDR2 SQIVND (reference sequence). This CDR3 is CASSKQGTGLTEAFF. CDR3 DNA sequence: TGTGCCAGTAGCAAACAAGGGACAGGGCTCACTGAAGCTTTCTTT.

This clonotype occurred many times. V gene TRBV29-1 combines with J gene TRBJ2-1; D is perhaps TRBD2 (6 bases). CDR1 is SQVTM and CDR2 is ANQGSEA in the germline V gene. V was clipped by 6 bases and J by 3 bases, with 15 bases between them. There are 14 residues in the CDR3. In DNA, the CDR3 is TGCAGCGTCAAGGGGCTAGCGTTCTACAATGAGCAGTTCTTC. Its translation: CSVKGLAFYNEQFF.